The entry that follows covers one T cell receptor beta chain sequence. The data were obtained in a study of blood T cell repertoires in COVID-19. Study-level background: Some COVID-19 samples were acute and others convalescent; all came from the United States, Italy and Spain.

As processed by the authors: Reference gene primer amplification in the assay estimated nucleated cell counts. Assay: immunoSEQ multiplex PCR; the TCRdb copy retains only in-frame clones and omits some. The V and J calls and the clone size are those of that table, but D and trimming were determined from the DNA. This sample yields around 250,000 clones, of which approximately 87% are seen a single time; 6.2% belongs to the top ten. J was trimmed by 2 bases and V by 4 bases; bases with no gene match: 7. Germline V gene sequence: CDR1 SGHDN, CDR2 FVKESK. The CDR3 is made up of 16 amino acids. The sequenced material came from peripheral blood. The chain uses TRBV14 and TRBJ1-3; TRBD1 agrees at 8 bases. This clonotype was obtained from a man aged 55 to 70 with acute or convalescent COVID-19. The CDR3 sequence: CASSRRTGHAGNTIYF. The CDR3, as DNA: TGTGCCAGCAGCCGCAGGACAGGGCACGCTGGAAACACCATATATTTT.